In this sample, the clone carrying this TCR beta chain turned up a few times. The data originate from a study of blood T cell repertoires in COVID-19. Turning to the study itself: Some COVID-19 samples were acute and others convalescent; all came from the United States, Italy and Spain.

Produced via immunoSEQ multiplex PCR; TCRdb's table is partial and in-frame only. Of approximately 70,000 clones listed, 79% are singletons. The CDR3 runs 13 residues. The germline V gene encodes CDR1 SGHRS and CDR2 YFSETQ. V dropped 2 bases and J dropped 9 bases, with 12 bases sitting between them. The receptor's source is a woman older than 75 with active or convalescent COVID-19. V is TRBV5-1 and J is TRBJ1-5; tentatively, D is TRBD1 (6 bases). The sequenced sample was peripheral blood. CDR3 loop: CASSLQGLGPQHF. CDR3 sequence (DNA): TGCGCCAGCAGCTTACAGGGCCTGGGGCCCCAGCATTTT.